This is a list of T cell receptor beta chains from one sample in a study of response to subunit inactivated influenza vaccine. TCRdb itself ran the RT-PCR reads through MiXCR, one entry per CDR3 protein. The sample carries more than 600,000 distinct CDR3 sequences, under 20% recorded once. The specimen was PBMCs from blood, collected 5 to 6 days after vaccination. All receptors come from a man in his forties or fifties who received an inactivated influenza vaccine. CDR3s include the opening cysteine and the closing phenylalanine or tryptophan. Fields, in order: clone size, J gene, CDR3 length, V gene, D gene, CDR3 protein, CDR3 DNA. A D gene is named only where the DNA matches it firmly. Clone size is not always given. Where it is, it says once, few, many or a class for expanded clones.

>few|TRBJ2-7|12|TRBV10-1|TRBD1
CASSGGQGKQYF
TGCGCCAGCAGTGGAGGACAGGGAAAGCAGTACTTC
>many|TRBJ2-7|11|TRBV24-1|-
CATSNLMGMYF
TGTGCCACCAGCAATCTCATGGGGATGTACTTC
>few|TRBJ1-5|14|TRBV28|-
CASSKGGTGQPQHF
TGTGCCAGCAGCAAAGGGGGTACGGGTCAGCCCCAGCATTTT
>few|TRBJ1-2|17|TRBV4-2|-
CASSQDPLREGYYGYTF
TGTGCCAGCAGCCAAGATCCTTTAAGGGAAGGGTACTATGGCTACACCTTC
>-|TRBJ1-6|16|TRBV5-6|-
CASSLAQTVYNSPLHF
TGTGCCAGCAGCTTGGCCCAGACAGTCTATAATTCACCCCTCCACTTT
>few|TRBJ2-7|12|TRBV7-2|TRBD1
CASSSTGEWQYF
TGTGCCAGCAGCTCGACAGGGGAGTGGCAGTACTTC
>-|TRBJ2-1|15|TRBV7-3|TRBD2
CASSYSGRTYNEQFF
TGTGCCAGCAGCTATAGCGGGAGGACCTACAATGAGCAGTTCTTC
>few|TRBJ2-5|16|TRBV20-1|TRBD2
CSASPPSGRGKETQYF
TGCAGTGCTAGCCCCCCTAGCGGGAGAGGAAAAGAGACCCAGTACTTC
>few|TRBJ2-7|15|TRBV7-2|TRBD2
CASSLKMREFDEQYF
TGTGCCAGCAGCTTAAAGATGCGGGAGTTCGACGAGCAGTACTTC
>few|TRBJ2-3|17|TRBV7-9|-
CASSLAAGTPSTDTQYF
TGTGCCAGCAGCTTAGCGGCCGGGACACCTAGCACAGATACGCAGTATTTT
>-|TRBJ2-3|16|TRBV5-1|TRBD1
CASSLAQGAGTDTQYF
TGCGCCAGCAGCTTGGCACAGGGGGCAGGCACAGATACGCAGTATTTT
>-|TRBJ2-5|12|TRBV10-3|TRBD1
CASGQGRETQYF
TGTGCCAGCGGACAGGGGAGAGAGACCCAGTACTTC
>few|TRBJ2-5|15|TRBV12-3/TRBV12-4|TRBD1
CASRIKGQAQETQYF
TGTGCCAGCAGAATAAAAGGACAGGCGCAAGAGACCCAGTACTTC
>few|TRBJ1-1|16|TRBV28|-
CASSSPPFRTNTEAFF
TGTGCCAGCAGTTCCCCCCCCTTCCGGACGAACACTGAAGCTTTCTTT
>few|TRBJ1-5|14|TRBV6-1|-
CASSPGLGLEPQHF
TGTGCCAGCAGCCCCGGGTTAGGTTTAGAGCCCCAGCATTTT
>few|TRBJ2-7|14|TRBV18|-
CASSPGRPRYEQYF
TGTGCCAGCTCACCCGGACGGCCGAGGTACGAGCAGTACTTC
>few|TRBJ2-7|15|TRBV29-1|TRBD1
CSVERLAGGLREQYF
TGCAGCGTTGAGAGGCTCGCAGGGGGCCTTCGGGAGCAGTACTTC
>-|TRBJ2-7|16|TRBV5-5|-
CASSPVHRAGDYEQYF
TGTGCCAGCAGTCCGGTTCACAGGGCGGGGGACTACGAGCAGTACTTC
>-|TRBJ2-4|11|TRBV12-3/TRBV12-4|-
CASSPGDIQYF
TGTGCCAGCAGCCCTGGGGACATTCAGTACTTC
>few|TRBJ1-2|14|TRBV7-9|-
CASSASGTTYGYTF
TGTGCCAGCAGCGCCTCCGGGACAACCTATGGCTACACCTTC
>few|TRBJ2-3|14|TRBV7-2|-
CASSLSLGPDTQYF
TGTGCCAGCAGCTTAAGTCTGGGCCCGGATACGCAGTATTTT
>few|TRBJ2-3|12|TRBV20-1|-
CSAKDPADTQYF
TGCAGTGCTAAAGACCCGGCGGATACGCAGTATTTT
>-|TRBJ2-1|11|TRBV20-1|-
CSVQDYNEQFF
TGCAGTGTACAGGACTACAATGAGCAGTTCTTC
>-|TRBJ2-2|15|TRBV7-2|TRBD2
CASSPRLASTGELFF
TGTGCCAGCAGCCCAAGACTAGCGAGCACCGGGGAGCTGTTTTTT
>-|TRBJ2-7|16|TRBV5-1|TRBD1
CASSSAGQGTSYEQYF
TGCGCCAGCAGCTCAGCCGGACAGGGTACATCCTACGAGCAGTACTTC
>few|TRBJ2-5|15|TRBV19|TRBD1
CASSTSTGGKETQYF
TGTGCCAGTAGTACCTCGACAGGGGGCAAGGAGACCCAGTACTTC
>-|TRBJ2-4|14|TRBV21-1|-
CATPFGRAKNIQYF
TGTGCCACCCCCTTCGGGCGAGCCAAAAACATTCAGTACTTC